The 4 T cell receptor beta chains reported below all come from one sample, sequenced in a study of cytomegalovirus exposure and HLA in healthy donors. PCR involved 60 Vbeta and 13 Jbeta primers. TCRdb's table, derived via immunoSEQ multiplex PCR, lists solely in-frame clones and lacks some. Of approximately 88,000 clones in the sample, under 80% were seen once. The specimen was PBMCs. The receptors originated from a man younger than 35 in good health and CMV-seropositive.

This rearrangement joins TRBV2 to TRBJ2-5; a weak D match, TRBD2 (7 bases). The CDR3 is made up of 12 amino acids. Germline V gene sequence: CDR1 SNHLY, CDR2 FYNNEI. The V end lost 11 bases, the J end lost 3 bases, and 13 bases lay between the germline ends. CDR3 coding DNA: TGTGCCTCCAGAGGGGGGGAAGAGACCCAGTACTTC. Its translation: CASRGGEETQYF.

The V call is TRBV7-9, the J call TRBJ1-2; 10 bases line up with TRBD1. CDR1 SEHNR and CDR2 FQNEAQ come from the germline V gene (reference sequence). V shed 1 base and J 6 bases; nucleotides not matched to a gene: 5. CDR3 size: 15 residues. The CDR3 sequence: CASSLEVTGGDGYTF. As DNA, the CDR3 is TGTGCCAGCAGCTTAGAGGTGACAGGGGGCGATGGCTACACCTTC.

This sequence joins TRBV29-1 and TRBJ1-1; TRBD1 might be the D (5 bases). The CDR3 runs 13 residues. The V gene lost 1 base and the J gene lost 0 bases, with 6 bases spanning the gap. Germline V CDR1 and CDR2: SQVTM, ANQGSEA. This chain's CDR3 is CSVEGQMNTEAFF. The CDR3 nucleotides read TGCAGCGTTGAAGGACAGATGAACACTGAAGCTTTCTTT.

This clone was picked up a small number of times. The V and J genes are TRBV28 and TRBJ1-1; D gene unclear. CDR3 size: 14 residues. V was cut by 3 bases and J by 0 bases, with 8 bases left in between. Germline CDR1 reads MDHEN; CDR2 reads SYDVKM. The CDR3 here is CASSFAGLNTEAFF. In DNA form, the CDR3 reads TGTGCCAGCAGTTTTGCGGGATTGAACACTGAAGCTTTCTTT.